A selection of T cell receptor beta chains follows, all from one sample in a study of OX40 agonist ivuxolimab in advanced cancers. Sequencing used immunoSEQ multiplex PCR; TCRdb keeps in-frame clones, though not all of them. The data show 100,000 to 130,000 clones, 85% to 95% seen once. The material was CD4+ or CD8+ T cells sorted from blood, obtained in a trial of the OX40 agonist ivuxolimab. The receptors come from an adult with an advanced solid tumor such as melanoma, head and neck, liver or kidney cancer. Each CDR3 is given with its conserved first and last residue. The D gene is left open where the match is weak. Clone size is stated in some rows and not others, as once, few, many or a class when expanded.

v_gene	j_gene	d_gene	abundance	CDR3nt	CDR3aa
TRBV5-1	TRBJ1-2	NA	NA	TGCGCCAGCAGCGGGGCGACAGATGGCTACACCTTC	CASSGATDGYTF
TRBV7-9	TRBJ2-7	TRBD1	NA	TGTGCCAGCAGCCCCGAGACAGGGCTTCACTACGAGCAGTACTTC	CASSPETGLHYEQYF
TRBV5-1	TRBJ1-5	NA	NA	TGCGCCAGCAGCTTGGGGGGGCCTGGAGCGCCCCAGCATTTT	CASSLGGPGAPQHF
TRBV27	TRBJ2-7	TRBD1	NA	TGTGCCAGCAGTTCAGGACAGGACAGCTCCTACGAGCAGTACTTC	CASSSGQDSSYEQYF
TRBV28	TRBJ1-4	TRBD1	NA	TGTGCCAGCAGTTTGACAGGGCTTGCAACTAATGAAAAACTGTTTTTT	CASSLTGLATNEKLFF
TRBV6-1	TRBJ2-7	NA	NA	TGTGCCAGCAGCGAGCCGTCCAGGGGTTCCTACGAGCAGTACTTC	CASSEPSRGSYEQYF
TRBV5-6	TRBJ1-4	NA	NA	TGTGCCAGCAGCTTTGGGGCTAATGAAAAACTGTTTTTT	CASSFGANEKLFF
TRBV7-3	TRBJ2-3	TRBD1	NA	TGTGCCAGCAGCTCGACAGGGGCAGATACAGATACGCAGTATTTT	CASSSTGADTDTQYF
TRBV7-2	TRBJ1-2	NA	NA	TGTGCCAGCAGCCGAAACGGGGAGGGAGGGTATGGCTACACCTTC	CASSRNGEGGYGYTF
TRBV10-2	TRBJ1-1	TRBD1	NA	TGCGCCAGCAGTGAGTCGACAGGGGTTCTCACTGAAGCTTTCTTT	CASSESTGVLTEAFF
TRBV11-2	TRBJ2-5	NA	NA	TGTGCCAGCAGCTCAAGACCAGCCGGGGAGACCCAGTACTTC	CASSSRPAGETQYF
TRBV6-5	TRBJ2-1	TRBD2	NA	TGTGCCAGCAGTTACCTAGCGGGAGGGGCCTCTTTAGAGCAGTTCTTC	CASSYLAGGASLEQFF
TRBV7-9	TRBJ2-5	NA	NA	TGTGCCAGCAGCTTAGGGACAGTCCAAGAGACCCAGTACTTC	CASSLGTVQETQYF
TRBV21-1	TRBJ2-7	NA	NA	TGTGCCAGCAGCAAAGCGGAGGCAGGGTGTTACGTTTCGCCTTACGAGCAGTACTTC	CASSKAEAGCYVSPYEQYF
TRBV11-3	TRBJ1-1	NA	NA	TGTGCCAGCAGCTTAGCCCAGGGCACTGAAGCTTTCTTT	CASSLAQGTEAFF
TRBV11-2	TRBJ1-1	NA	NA	TGTGCCAGCAGCAAAGGGTTTGCGGACACTGAAGCTTTCTTT	CASSKGFADTEAFF
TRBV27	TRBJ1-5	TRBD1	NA	TGTGCCAGCAGTCGGACAGGTAACAATCAGCCCCAGCATTTT	CASSRTGNNQPQHF
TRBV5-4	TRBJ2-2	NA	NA	TGTGCCAGCAGCAATCGGACTACCGGGGAGCTGTTTTTT	CASSNRTTGELFF
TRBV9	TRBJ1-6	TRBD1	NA	TGTGCCAGCAGCAGAACCGGGACAGAGAGCTCCTATAATTCACCCCTCCACTTT	CASSRTGTESSYNSPLHF
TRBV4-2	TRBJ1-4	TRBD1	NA	TGTGCCAGCAGCCATCCCCAGGGGGCGCGACCCGCCGATGAAAAACTGTTTTTT	CASSHPQGARPADEKLFF
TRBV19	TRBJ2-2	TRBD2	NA	TGTGCCAGCCGCGGGAGACTCACCGGGGAGCTGTTTTTT	CASRGRLTGELFF
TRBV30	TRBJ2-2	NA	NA	TGTGCCTGGAGCCCCACAGGGGACTTGTTTTTT	CAWSPTGDLFF
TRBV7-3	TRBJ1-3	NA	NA	TGTGCCAGCAGCGTTGGCAGGGGATCTGGAAACACCATATATTTT	CASSVGRGSGNTIYF
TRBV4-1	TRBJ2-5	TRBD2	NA	TGCGCCAGCAGCCATCCTAGGACGGGGCTAGCGGGAGGGAGTCAGGAGACCCAGTACTTC	CASSHPRTGLAGGSQETQYF
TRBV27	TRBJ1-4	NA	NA	TGTGCCAGCAGTCCTCATACTAATGAAAAACTGTTTTTT	CASSPHTNEKLFF
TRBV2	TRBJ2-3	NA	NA	TGTGCCAGCAGTGAAGCTGGGGACCTCACAGATACGCAGTATTTT	CASSEAGDLTDTQYF
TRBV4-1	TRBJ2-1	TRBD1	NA	TGCGCCAGCAGCCAACCTACAGGGGAACTATACAATGAGCAGTTCTTC	CASSQPTGELYNEQFF
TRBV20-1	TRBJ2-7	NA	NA	TGCAGTGCTGCGGCGGCGGGCGGGCAGTACTTC	CSAAAAGGQYF
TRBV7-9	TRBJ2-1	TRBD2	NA	TGTGCCAGCAGTGGGACTACCGTAGACAATGAGCAGTTCTTC	CASSGTTVDNEQFF
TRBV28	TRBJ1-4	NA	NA	TGTGCCAGCAGTTCGTTTAATGAAAAACTGTTTTTT	CASSSFNEKLFF
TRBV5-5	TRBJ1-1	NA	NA	TGTGCCAGCAGCTTGAGTTCGAACACTGAAGCTTTCTTT	CASSLSSNTEAFF
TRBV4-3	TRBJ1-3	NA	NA	TGCGCCAGCAGCCAAATTGGACGGGAAAACACCATATATTTT	CASSQIGRENTIYF
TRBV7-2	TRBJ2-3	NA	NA	TGTGCCAGCAGCTTTGGCCCGCCGGGACAAGCCACAGATACGCAGTATTTT	CASSFGPPGQATDTQYF
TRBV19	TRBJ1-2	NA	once	TGTGCCAGTTCTTCAGCCGTCAGGATCACCAACTATGGCTACACCTTC	CASSSAVRITNYGYTF
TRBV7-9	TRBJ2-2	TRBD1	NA	TGTGCCAGCAGCCCCGGACAGGGAGTGGGATCCGGGGAGCTGTTTTTT	CASSPGQGVGSGELFF
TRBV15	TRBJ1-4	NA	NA	TGTGCCACCAGCTCAAATACAGGGAACGAGGCTAATGAAAAACTGTTTTTT	CATSSNTGNEANEKLFF
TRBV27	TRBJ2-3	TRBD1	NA	TGTGCCAGCAGTGACCGGGACAGGGGCACAGATACGCAGTATTTT	CASSDRDRGTDTQYF
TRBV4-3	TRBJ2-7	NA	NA	TGCGCCAGCAGCCAAGTAACGGGAGCGGGCGAGCAGTACTTC	CASSQVTGAGEQYF
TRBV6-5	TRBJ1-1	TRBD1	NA	TGTGCCAGCAGTTACAACGGACAGGGGAACACTGAAGCTTTCTTT	CASSYNGQGNTEAFF
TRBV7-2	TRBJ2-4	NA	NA	TGTGCCAGCAGCCAGATAGGGAACAGCGTTGGCAAAAACATTCAGTACTTC	CASSQIGNSVGKNIQYF